These T cell receptor beta chains were read from a single sample in a study of blood T cell repertoires in COVID-19. Assay used: immunoSEQ multiplex PCR; TCRdb lists only in-frame clones, some missing. This table has about 170,000 clones, 75% to 90% appearing once. Input material: PBMCs or T cells enriched from blood (not recorded which). Source of these receptors: a woman younger than 35 who had recovered from COVID-19. Both conserved end residues are part of each CDR3. Each record gives: J gene, D gene, clone size, V gene, CDR3 protein, CDR3 DNA. A D gene is named only where the DNA matches it firmly. A row's size may be missing; if present it is once, few, many or a size class.

>TRBJ1-1|TRBD1|NA|TRBV3-1/TRBV3-2
CASSQMVPRDRIPPRAFF
TGTGCCAGCAGCCAGATGGTACCTAGGGACAGAATACCACCAAGAGCTTTCTTT
>TRBJ2-7|TRBD1|NA|TRBV7-6
CASSLADRDYEQYF
TGTGCCAGCAGCTTGGCGGACAGGGATTACGAGCAGTACTTC
>TRBJ2-2|NA|NA|TRBV7-9
CASSLDRVGTGELFF
TGTGCCAGCAGCTTAGACAGGGTGGGCACCGGGGAGCTGTTTTTT
>TRBJ2-4|TRBD1|NA|TRBV19
CASSSNRGPAKNIQYF
TGTGCCAGTAGTTCAAACAGGGGACCGGCCAAAAACATTCAGTACTTC
>TRBJ2-6|TRBD1|NA|TRBV6-1
CASSEGGLLGQVLSGANVLTF
TGTGCCAGCAGTGAAGGAGGACTTTTGGGACAGGTCCTCTCTGGGGCCAACGTCCTGACTTTC
>TRBJ2-7|TRBD1|NA|TRBV5-1
CASSTTSDRAYEQYF
TGCGCCAGCAGCACCACTTCGGACAGGGCTTACGAGCAGTACTTC
>TRBJ2-2|NA|once|TRBV27
CASSLIGNTGELFF
TGTGCCAGCAGTTTAATCGGGAACACCGGGGAGCTGTTTTTT
>TRBJ2-3|NA|NA|TRBV5-4
CASSPETKNPTDTQYF
TGTGCCAGCAGCCCCGAGACAAAAAACCCCACGGATACGCAGTATTTT
>TRBJ2-5|NA|NA|TRBV2
CASSETRGRETQYF
TGTGCCAGCAGCGAGACCAGGGGCAGGGAGACCCAGTACTTC
>TRBJ2-1|NA|NA|TRBV19
CARVPDSYNEQFF
TGTGCCAGGGTCCCGGACAGTTACAATGAGCAGTTCTTC
>TRBJ1-2|NA|NA|TRBV21-1
CASSNVRGKGAYGYTF
TGTGCCAGCAGCAACGTCAGGGGGAAAGGGGCCTATGGCTACACCTTC
>TRBJ2-1|NA|NA|TRBV19
CASSATPGEQFF
TGTGCCAGTAGCGCTACCCCAGGGGAGCAGTTCTTC
>TRBJ2-5|NA|NA|TRBV28
CASSPSGTVEETQYF
TGTGCCAGCAGTCCCTCCGGGACTGTGGAAGAGACCCAGTACTTC
>TRBJ2-1|TRBD2|NA|TRBV11-1
CASSLVLAGGDEQFF
TGTGCCAGCAGCTTAGTACTAGCGGGAGGTGATGAGCAGTTCTTC
>TRBJ2-1|TRBD2|NA|TRBV29-1
CSALVGLVSDEQFF
TGCAGCGCCCTAGTGGGACTAGTCAGCGATGAGCAGTTCTTC
>TRBJ2-2|NA|NA|TRBV11-2
CASSLDWFSVTGELFF
TGTGCCAGCAGCTTAGATTGGTTCAGCGTTACCGGGGAGCTGTTTTTT
>TRBJ2-3|NA|NA|TRBV7-2
CASSPYAGARADTQYF
TGTGCCAGCAGCCCCTATGCGGGGGCCCGAGCAGATACGCAGTATTTT
>TRBJ2-5|NA|NA|TRBV6-5
CASRRKRSGEETQYF
TGTGCCAGCAGGAGAAAGCGTAGCGGAGAAGAGACCCAGTACTTC
>TRBJ1-6|TRBD1|NA|TRBV9
CASSVEGEQGGSPLHF
TGTGCCAGCAGCGTAGAGGGGGAACAGGGGGGTTCACCCCTCCACTTT
>TRBJ2-1|TRBD2|NA|TRBV7-9
CASSPASGTPYNEQFF
TGTGCCAGCAGCCCCGCTAGCGGGACCCCATACAATGAGCAGTTCTTC
>TRBJ2-5|NA|NA|TRBV28
CASSFAGKETQYF
TGTGCCAGCAGTTTTGCGGGGAAAGAGACCCAGTACTTC
>TRBJ1-2|NA|NA|TRBV28
CASFNFPNYGYTF
TGTGCCAGCTTTAACTTTCCGAACTATGGCTACACCTTC
>TRBJ1-5|NA|NA|TRBV30
CAWSTGLGNQPQHF
TGTGCCTGGAGTACAGGGTTGGGCAATCAGCCCCAGCATTTT
>TRBJ2-7|NA|NA|TRBV11-3
CASSLVLRSYEQYF
TGTGCCAGCAGCTTAGTTCTACGCTCCTACGAGCAGTACTTC
>TRBJ1-2|NA|NA|TRBV7-9
CASRSQSLFGYTF
TGTGCCAGCAGATCACAGTCCCTCTTTGGCTACACCTTC
>TRBJ2-7|NA|NA|TRBV11-2
CASSSYQGPEQYF
TGTGCCAGCAGCTCCTACCAGGGGCCCGAGCAGTACTTC
>TRBJ2-7|TRBD2|NA|TRBV7-9
CASSPLGLAGGEQYF
TGTGCCAGCAGCCCCCTAGGACTAGCGGGGGGGGAGCAGTACTTC
>TRBJ1-3|NA|once|TRBV24-1
CATSNQGTSGNTIYF
TGTGCCACCAGTAACCAGGGAACCTCTGGAAACACCATATATTTT
>TRBJ2-5|TRBD2|NA|TRBV4-3
CASSQDTTSGRFETQYF
TGCGCCAGCAGCCAAGATACGACTAGCGGGAGGTTCGAGACCCAGTACTTC
>TRBJ2-7|NA|NA|TRBV27
CASSPSSRGLAREQYF
TGTGCCAGCAGTCCCTCCTCGCGAGGGCTAGCCAGGGAGCAGTACTTC
>TRBJ1-5|NA|NA|TRBV15
CATSRDPYQPQHF
TGTGCCACCAGCAGAGATCCCTACCAGCCCCAGCATTTT
>TRBJ2-7|TRBD1|NA|TRBV3-1/TRBV3-2
CASSDRVGTVYEQYF
TGTGCCAGCAGCGACCGGGTGGGGACAGTCTACGAGCAGTACTTC
>TRBJ2-7|TRBD2|NA|TRBV6-5
CASRLLAGVDEQYF
TGTGCCAGCAGATTACTAGCGGGTGTCGACGAGCAGTACTTC
>TRBJ2-1|NA|NA|TRBV7-9
CASTKRGGFDNEQFF
TGTGCCAGCACCAAGAGGGGGGGCTTCGACAATGAGCAGTTCTTC
>TRBJ2-5|NA|once|TRBV5-4
CASSTPQGQETQYF
TGTGCCAGCAGCACACCCCAGGGCCAAGAGACCCAGTACTTC
>TRBJ1-2|NA|NA|TRBV28
CASSSIDGYTF
TGTGCCAGCAGTTCTATTGATGGCTACACCTTC
>TRBJ2-1|NA|once|TRBV27
CASSLEGLYSSYNEQFF
TGTGCCAGCAGTTTAGAGGGCCTGTACAGCTCCTACAATGAGCAGTTCTTC
>TRBJ1-5|TRBD1|NA|TRBV5-8
CASSLDRGARDQPQHF
TGTGCCAGCAGCTTGGACAGGGGGGCGCGTGATCAGCCCCAGCATTTT
>TRBJ1-2|TRBD1|NA|TRBV9
CASSSQGAGGYTF
TGTGCCAGCAGCTCACAGGGGGCAGGTGGCTACACCTTC
>TRBJ2-1|TRBD2|NA|TRBV11-2
CASSPAGATGEQFF
TGTGCCAGCAGCCCAGCGGGAGCCACGGGTGAGCAGTTCTTC
>TRBJ1-5|NA|once|TRBV6-5
CATHRGGSPNQPQHF
TGTGCCACCCACCGGGGGGGCAGCCCGAATCAGCCCCAGCATTTT
>TRBJ2-2|NA|NA|TRBV14
CASSQDQRRGVWNTGELFF
TGTGCCAGCAGCCAAGATCAGAGGCGGGGCGTATGGAACACCGGGGAGCTGTTTTTT
>TRBJ2-4|NA|NA|TRBV28
CASSFKGLAKNIQYF
TGTGCCAGCAGTTTTAAGGGGCTGGCCAAAAACATTCAGTACTTC
>TRBJ2-7|NA|NA|TRBV3-1/TRBV3-2
CASSQDGWGQNEQYF
TGTGCCAGCAGCCAAGACGGGTGGGGACAAAACGAGCAGTACTTC
>TRBJ2-1|TRBD2|NA|TRBV5-6
CASSSRTGLATFNEQFF
TGTGCCAGCAGCTCCCGAACGGGACTAGCGACATTCAATGAGCAGTTCTTC
>TRBJ1-5|TRBD1|NA|TRBV28
CASSRTGANQPQHF
TGTGCCAGCAGTCGTACAGGGGCCAATCAGCCCCAGCATTTT
>TRBJ2-1|TRBD2|NA|TRBV4-3
CASSPGTSGYNEQFF
TGCGCCAGCAGCCCCGGGACTAGCGGATACAATGAGCAGTTCTTC
>TRBJ2-3|NA|NA|TRBV21-1
CASSKTSGTDTQYF
TGTGCCAGCAGCAAGACTAGCGGGACAGATACGCAGTATTTT
>TRBJ1-5|TRBD1|NA|TRBV19
CASSPRQGSVSNQPQHF
TGTGCCAGTAGTCCCCGACAGGGGAGCGTTAGCAATCAGCCCCAGCATTTT
>TRBJ2-6|NA|once|TRBV6-1
CASSEVVEVAGVYSGANVLTF
TGTGCCAGCAGTGAAGTGGTGGAGGTGGCGGGCGTCTACTCTGGGGCCAACGTCCTGACTTTC
>TRBJ1-6|NA|NA|TRBV18
CASSPTGEGPLHF
TGTGCCAGCTCACCAACAGGAGAAGGTCCCCTCCACTTT
>TRBJ2-1|NA|NA|TRBV18
CASSPLRTALSYNEQFF
TGTGCCAGCTCACCACTGCGGACTGCCCTCTCCTACAATGAGCAGTTCTTC
>TRBJ2-3|NA|NA|TRBV9
CASSVGGAPGTDTQYF
TGTGCCAGCAGCGTGGGGGGGGCGCCCGGAACAGATACGCAGTATTTT
>TRBJ2-7|NA|NA|TRBV14
CASSQDKVGEAGRWRAYEQYF
TGTGCCAGCAGCCAAGATAAGGTTGGTGAGGCGGGACGGTGGAGGGCCTACGAGCAGTACTTC
>TRBJ2-5|TRBD1|NA|TRBV12-3/TRBV12-4
CASIRAGGETQYF
TGTGCCAGCATTAGGGCAGGGGGAGAGACCCAGTACTTC
>TRBJ1-1|NA|NA|TRBV5-1
CASSLLGGAFTEAFF
TGCGCCAGCAGCTTGTTAGGGGGGGCTTTCACTGAAGCTTTCTTT
>TRBJ2-3|NA|NA|TRBV19
CASSYPGSTDTQYF
TGTGCCAGTAGTTATCCGGGAAGCACAGATACGCAGTATTTT
>TRBJ2-1|TRBD1|NA|TRBV10-3
CAISAQGGALANEQFF
TGTGCCATCAGTGCACAAGGGGGCGCTTTGGCCAATGAGCAGTTCTTC
>TRBJ2-7|TRBD1|NA|TRBV7-9
CASSSPGTGLGEQYF
TGTGCCAGCAGCTCACCCGGGACAGGGTTGGGGGAGCAGTACTTC